This T cell receptor (beta chain) is drawn from a study of radiotherapy plus CTLA-4 blockade in lung cancer. Turning to the study itself: Objective responses were observed in around 17% of patients, and disease control was achieved by 31%.

The CDR3 sequence is 14 residues long. CDR1 is LNHNV, CDR2 YYDKDF, per germline (reference sequence). V trimming: 4 bases; J trimming: 1 base; junction bases outside the gene matches: 2. Some clones are missing from TCRdb's copy, which holds only in-frame ones; the method was immunoSEQ multiplex PCR. The data hold about 73,000 clones, with about nine tenths observed a single time. The chain uses TRBV15 and TRBJ1-1; 8 bases match TRBD1. The sequence was collected from a human donor with non-small cell lung cancer that progressed on radiotherapy plus ipilimumab. The sample here was peripheral blood, taken from a patient treated with radiotherapy plus ipilimumab. CDR3 loop: CATSKGTGNTEAFF. The CDR3 DNA follows: TGTGCCACCAGCAAAGGGACAGGGAACACTGAAGCTTTCTTT.